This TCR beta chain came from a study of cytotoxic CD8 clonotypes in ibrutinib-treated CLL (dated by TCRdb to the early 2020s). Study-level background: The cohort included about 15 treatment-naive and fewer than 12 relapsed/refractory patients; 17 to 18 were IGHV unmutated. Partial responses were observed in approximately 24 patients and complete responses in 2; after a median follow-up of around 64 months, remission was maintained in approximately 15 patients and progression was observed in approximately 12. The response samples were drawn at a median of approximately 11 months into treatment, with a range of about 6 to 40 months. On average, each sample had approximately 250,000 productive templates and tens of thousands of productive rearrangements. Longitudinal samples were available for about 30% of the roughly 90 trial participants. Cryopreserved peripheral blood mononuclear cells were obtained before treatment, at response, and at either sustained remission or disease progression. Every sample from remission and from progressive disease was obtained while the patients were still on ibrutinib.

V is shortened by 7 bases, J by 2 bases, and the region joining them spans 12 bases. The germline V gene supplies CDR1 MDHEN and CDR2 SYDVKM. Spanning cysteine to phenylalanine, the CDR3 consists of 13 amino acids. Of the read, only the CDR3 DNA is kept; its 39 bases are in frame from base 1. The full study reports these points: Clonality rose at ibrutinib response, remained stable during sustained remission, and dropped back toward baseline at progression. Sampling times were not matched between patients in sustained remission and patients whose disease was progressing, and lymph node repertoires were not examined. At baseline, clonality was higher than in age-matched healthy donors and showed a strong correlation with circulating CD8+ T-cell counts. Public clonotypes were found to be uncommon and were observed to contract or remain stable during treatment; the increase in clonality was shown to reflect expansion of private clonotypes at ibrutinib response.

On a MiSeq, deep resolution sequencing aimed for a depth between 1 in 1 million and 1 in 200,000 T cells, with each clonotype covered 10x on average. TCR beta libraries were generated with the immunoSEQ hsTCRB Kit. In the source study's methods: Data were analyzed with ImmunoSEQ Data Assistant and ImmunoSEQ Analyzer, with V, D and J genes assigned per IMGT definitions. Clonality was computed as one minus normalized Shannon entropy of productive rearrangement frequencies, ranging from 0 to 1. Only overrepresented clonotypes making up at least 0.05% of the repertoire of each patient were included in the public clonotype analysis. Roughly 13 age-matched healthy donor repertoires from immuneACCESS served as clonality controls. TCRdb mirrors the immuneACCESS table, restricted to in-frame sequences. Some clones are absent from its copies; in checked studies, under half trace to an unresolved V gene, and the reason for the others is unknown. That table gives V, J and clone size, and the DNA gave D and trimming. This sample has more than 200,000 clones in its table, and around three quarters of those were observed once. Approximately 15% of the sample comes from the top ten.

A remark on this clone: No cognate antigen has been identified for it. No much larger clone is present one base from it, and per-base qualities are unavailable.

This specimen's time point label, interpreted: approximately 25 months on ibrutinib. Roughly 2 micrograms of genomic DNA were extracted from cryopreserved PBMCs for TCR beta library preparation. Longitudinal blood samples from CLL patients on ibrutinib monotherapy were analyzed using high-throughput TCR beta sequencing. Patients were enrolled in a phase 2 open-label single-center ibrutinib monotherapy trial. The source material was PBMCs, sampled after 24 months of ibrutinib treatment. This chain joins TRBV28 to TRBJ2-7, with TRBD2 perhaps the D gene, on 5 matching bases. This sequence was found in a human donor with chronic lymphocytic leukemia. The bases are TGTGCCAGCACCCTGACTACTACCTACGAGCAGTACTTC. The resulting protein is CASTLTTTYEQYF. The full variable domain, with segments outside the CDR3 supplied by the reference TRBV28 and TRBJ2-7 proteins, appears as DVKVTQSSRYLVKRTGEKVFLECVQDMDHENMFWYRQDPGLGLRLIYFSYDVKMKEKGDIPEGYSVSREKKERFSLILESASTNQTSMYLCASTLTTTYEQYFGPGTRLTVT.